Below are 7 T cell receptor beta chains sequenced from a single sample in a study of identifying expanded T cells in peripheral blood. Clones were read by immunoSEQ multiplex PCR, and TCRdb kept only the in-frame ones, dropping some. This table holds over 100,000 clones, about 87% found once. Material: blood. The receptors come from a person aged 18-69 years in good health.

This clone appeared a single time. The chain joins TRBV7-8 to TRBJ2-7; D is uncertain. In germline, CDR1 is SGHVS, CDR2 FQNEAQ. This CDR3 is 14 amino acids long. V was trimmed by 1 base and J by 1 base, leaving 8 bases between them. The CDR3 region has the DNA TGTGCCAGCAGCTTAGTGGACGCTTCCTACGAGCAGTACTTC. This encodes CASSLVDASYEQYF.

The rearrangement uses TRBV16 and TRBJ2-2; 8 nucleotides match TRBD2. CDR3 length equals 15 residues. V lost 6 bases and J lost 2; bases outside the gene matches: 5. Germline V gene lookup returns CDR1 KGHSY and CDR2 FQNENV. CDR3 in amino acids: CASSLTSANTGELFF. CDR3 sequence (DNA): TGTGCCAGCAGTCTGACTAGCGCTAACACCGGGGAGCTGTTTTTT. Looking up the rest from reference TRBV16 and TRBJ2-2 gives the full variable domain: GEEVAQTPKHLVRGEGQKAKLYCAPIKGHSYVFWYQQVLKNEFKFLISFQNENVFDETGMPKERFSAKCLPNSPCSLEIQATKLEDSAVYFCASSLTSANTGELFFGEGSRLTVL.

Comment on this clone: Other DNA variants within this sample encode the same CDR3. The chain has TRBV5-1 and TRBJ2-7; 8 nucleotides line up with TRBD2. The CDR3 is 15 amino acids. V was pared by 2 bases and J by 2 bases, with 6 bases of the junction left unmatched. Germline-derived CDR1 and CDR2 are SGHRS and YFSETQ. In DNA form, the CDR3 reads TGCGCCAGCAGCTTAACTAGCGGTGGAACCTACGAGCAGTACTTC. Translating gives CASSLTSGGTYEQYF.

This chain connects TRBV2 to TRBJ1-5; D ambiguous. V lost 7 bases, J lost 0 bases, and 10 bases lay in between. Germline CDR1 reads SNHLY; CDR2 reads FYNNEI. This CDR3 contains 14 residues. CDR3 sequence: CASTTTYSNQPQHF. The CDR3, as DNA: TGTGCCAGCACCACAACTTATAGCAATCAGCCCCAGCATTTT. Complete variable domain (other parts from reference TRBV2 and TRBJ1-5): EPEVTQTPSHQVTQMGQEVILRCVPISNHLYFYWYRQILGQKVEFLVSFYNNEISEKSEIFDDQFSVERPDGSNFTLKIRSTKLEDSAMYFCASTTTYSNQPQHFGDGTRLSIL.

The chain recombines TRBV6-5 with TRBJ2-7; the D call may be TRBD1 or TRBD2 (5 bases each). Germline V gene data show CDR1 as MNHEY and CDR2 as SVGAGI. Trimming stripped 0 bases from V and 6 bases from J, with 15 bases between. The CDR3 runs to 15 residues. For the CDR3, the DNA is TGTGCCAGCAGTTACTCCGGGACGGACCTACGCGAGCAGTACTTC. Protein: CASSYSGTDLREQYF.

This clone was detected only a few times. This CDR3 reads CASKEQPGWVYYGYTF. The CDR3 DNA follows: TGCGCCAGCAAAGAACAGCCCGGCTGGGTTTACTATGGCTACACCTTC. This chain uses TRBV5-1 with TRBJ1-2; D remains unclear. Trimming pared 6 bases from V and 3 bases from J, leaving 21 bases between. Germline V gene lookup returns CDR1 SGHRS and CDR2 YFSETQ. CDR3 size: 16 residues.

This clone was observed a single time. This sequence joins TRBV7-9 and TRBJ2-7; 10 bases line up with TRBD2. V shed 5 bases and J 0 bases; nucleotides not matched to a gene: 13. The V gene's germline CDR1 is SEHNR and CDR2 FQNEAQ (reference sequence). This CDR3 comprises 18 residues. The CDR3 protein is CASSPLGSGGPSSYEQYF. The CDR3 region has the DNA TGTGCCAGCAGCCCCCTGGGTAGCGGGGGGCCCAGCTCCTACGAGCAGTACTTC.